A single sample is the source of the 10 T cell receptor beta chains below, sequenced in a study of T cell repertoires in cytomegalovirus infection (dated by TCRdb to the late 2010s). For sequencing, an Illumina HiSeq 1500 was employed. TCRdb redid the processing of the public reads, applying fastp at Q25 and MiXCR, and retained in-frame beta chains. Here each entry gathers all rows of one CDR3 protein and keeps the most common genes and DNA. Recorded for this sample are 310,000 or so distinct CDR3 sequences; roughly a quarter of them occurred a single time. Together, the top ten hold approximately 13% of the sample. Specimen: PBMCs. Receptor source: a human donor in good health (CMV status not recorded). Some clones in this sample may be carry-over from other donors' samples.

This chain uses TRBV7-2 with TRBJ2-7; a weak D match, TRBD1 (6 bases). Between the trimmed V and J ends, which lost 4 bases and 3 bases, there was a span of 13 bases. The CDR3 consists of 14 residues. Germline V gene lookup returns CDR1 SGHTA and CDR2 FQGNSA. CDR3: CASSYTGQVYEQYF. The CDR3 DNA reads TGTGCCAGCAGCTATACAGGGCAGGTCTACGAGCAGTACTTC.

This sequence joins TRBV28 and TRBJ1-4; unclear D gene. Germline assignment: CDR1 MDHEN and CDR2 SYDVKM. This CDR3 has 13 residues. V was trimmed by 8 bases and J by 6 bases, leaving 13 bases between them. CDR3 DNA: TGTGCCAGCTTAAAAAGTGGGGATGAAAAACTGTTTTTT. Amino acid sequence: CASLKSGDEKLFF.

This clonotype was recorded a few times. The CDR3 region is CASSLSGGVLFEQFF. The CDR3 DNA reads as TGTGCCAGCAGTCTAAGCGGGGGGGTTTTATTTGAGCAGTTCTTC. The chain links TRBV11-2 to TRBJ2-1, with 10 bases lining up with TRBD2. With 6 bases clipped from V and 9 bases from J, the junction kept 11 bases outside the gene matches. CDR1 SGHAT and CDR2 FQNNGV come from the germline V gene. The CDR3 covers 15 residues. The variable domain in full, with the rest retrieved from reference TRBV11-2 and TRBJ2-1, is EAGVAQSPRYKIIEKRQSVAFWCNPISGHATLYWYQQILGQGPKLLIQFQNNGVVDDSQLPKDRFSAERLKGVDSTLKIQPAKLEDSAVYLCASSLSGGVLFEQFFGPGTRLTVL.

The rearrangement joins TRBV19 to TRBJ2-1; TRBD2 matches at 8 bases. CDR1 is LNHDA and CDR2 is SQIVND in the germline V gene (reference sequence). The CDR3 length is 17 residues. V lost 5 bases, J lost 5 bases, and 14 bases stayed unmatched. The CDR3 DNA sequence: TGTGCCAGTAGTTCCCTAACTCCCGGGAGGGGTGACAATGAGCAGTTCTTC. Amino acid sequence: CASSSLTPGRGDNEQFF.

This chain links TRBV5-5 with TRBJ2-3; no clear D gene. Germline V gene lookup returns CDR1 SGHKS and CDR2 YYEKEE (reference sequence). The CDR3 has 13 residues. V was clipped by 4 bases and J by 1 base, with 7 bases between them. The CDR3 protein is CASSPKGTDTQYF. The DNA for the CDR3 is TGTGCCAGCAGCCCAAAGGGCACAGATACGCAGTATTTT. Full variable domain (outside the CDR3, taken from reference TRBV5-5 and TRBJ2-3): DAGVTQSPTHLIKTRGQQVTLRCSPISGHKSVSWYQQVLGQGPQFIFQYYEKEERGRGNFPDRFSARQFPNYSSELNVNALLLGDSALYLCASSPKGTDTQYFGPGTRLTVL.

The sample holds one count of this clonotype. This sequence joins TRBV29-1 and TRBJ2-7; 8 nucleotides agree with TRBD1. The V gene's germline CDR1 is SQVTM and CDR2 ANQGSEA. The trim removed 3 bases at V and 0 bases at J, leaving 1 base unmatched. CDR3 length: 13 residues. The CDR3 reads CSVETGVSYEQYF. The CDR3 bases are TGCAGCGTTGAGACAGGGGTCTCCTACGAGCAGTACTTC.

The table lists this clonotype with a few counts. The V gene is TRBV7-3, the J gene TRBJ2-1; TRBD2 aligns across 11 bases. The CDR3 extends over 16 amino acids. Trimming removed 5 bases from V and 4 bases from J; junction bases left unmatched: 7. Germline CDR1 is SGHTA and CDR2 is FQGTGA. The CDR3 region has the DNA TGTGCCAGCAGCACAACTAGCGGGGGAATTTACAATGAGCAGTTCTTC. This sequence encodes CASSTTSGGIYNEQFF. The entire variable domain, with the rest obtained from reference TRBV7-3 and TRBJ2-1, is as follows: GAGVSQTPSNKVTEKGKYVELRCDPISGHTALYWYRQSLGQGPEFLIYFQGTGAADDSGLPNDRFFAVRPEGSVSTLKIQRTERGDSAVYLCASSTTSGGIYNEQFFGPGTRLTVL.

A few counts support this clonotype. The rearrangement links TRBV20-1 to TRBJ2-3; a possible D gene is TRBD1 (6 bases). This CDR3 is built from 13 residues. Trimming took 5 bases from V and 0 from J, leaving 9 bases between them. Germline V gene data show CDR1 as DFQATT and CDR2 as SNEGSKA (reference sequence). The CDR3 coding sequence is TGCAGTGCTGGACAGTCTAGCACAGATACGCAGTATTTT. Its protein product is CSAGQSSTDTQYF.

This chain joins TRBV28 and TRBJ2-6; D may be TRBD2 (7 bases). The CDR3 length is 17 residues. Trimming took 3 bases from V and 2 from J, leaving 14 bases between them. Per germline, CDR1 MDHEN and CDR2 SYDVKM. CDR3 sequence (DNA): TGTGCCAGCAGTTTGTGGGCGGGGGCAACTGGGGCCAACGTCCTGACTTTC. It codes for CASSLWAGATGANVLTF. Complete variable domain (other parts from reference TRBV28 and TRBJ2-6): DVKVTQSSRYLVKRTGEKVFLECVQDMDHENMFWYRQDPGLGLRLIYFSYDVKMKEKGDIPEGYSVSREKKERFSLILESASTNQTSMYLCASSLWAGATGANVLTFGAGSRLTVL.

V is TRBV20-1 and J is TRBJ2-5, with D possibly matching TRBD2 (6 bases). This CDR3 spans 12 amino acids. Germline V lookup: CDR1 DFQATT, CDR2 SNEGSKA (reference sequence). The V end was cut by 5 bases, the J end by 4 bases, with 11 bases between. In DNA, the CDR3 is TGCAGTGCTCCTGCGGGGCTAGAGACCCAGTACTTC. Translation: CSAPAGLETQYF.